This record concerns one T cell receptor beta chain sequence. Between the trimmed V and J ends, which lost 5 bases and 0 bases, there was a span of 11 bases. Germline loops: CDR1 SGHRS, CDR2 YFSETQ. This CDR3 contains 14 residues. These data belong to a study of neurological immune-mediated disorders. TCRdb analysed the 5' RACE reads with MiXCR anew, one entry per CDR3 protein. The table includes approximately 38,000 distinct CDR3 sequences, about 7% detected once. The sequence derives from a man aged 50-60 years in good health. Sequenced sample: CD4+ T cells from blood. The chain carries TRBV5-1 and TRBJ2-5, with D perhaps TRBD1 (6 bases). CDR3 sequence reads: CASRTTGYQETQYF. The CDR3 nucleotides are TGCGCCAGCAGAACAACAGGGTACCAAGAGACCCAGTACTTC.